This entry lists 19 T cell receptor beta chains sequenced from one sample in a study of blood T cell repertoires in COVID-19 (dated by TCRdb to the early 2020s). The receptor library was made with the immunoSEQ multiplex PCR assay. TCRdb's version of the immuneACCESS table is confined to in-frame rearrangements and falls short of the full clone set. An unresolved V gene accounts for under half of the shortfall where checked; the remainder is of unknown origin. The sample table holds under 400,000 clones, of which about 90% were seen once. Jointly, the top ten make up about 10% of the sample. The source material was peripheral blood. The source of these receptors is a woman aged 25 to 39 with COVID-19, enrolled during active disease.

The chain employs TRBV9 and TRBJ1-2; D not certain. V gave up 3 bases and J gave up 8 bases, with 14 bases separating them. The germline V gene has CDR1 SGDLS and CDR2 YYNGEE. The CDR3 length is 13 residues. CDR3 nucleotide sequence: TGTGCCAGCAGCGCCTCGCTGTTGGGCGGCTACACCTTC. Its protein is CASSASLLGGYTF.

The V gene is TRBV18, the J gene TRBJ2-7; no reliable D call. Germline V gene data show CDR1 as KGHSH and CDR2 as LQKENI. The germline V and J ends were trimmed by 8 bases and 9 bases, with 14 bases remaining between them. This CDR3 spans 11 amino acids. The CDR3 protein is CASPDSPGQYF. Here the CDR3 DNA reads TGTGCCAGCCCCGACTCTCCCGGGCAGTACTTC. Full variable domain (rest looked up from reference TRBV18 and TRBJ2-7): NAGVMQNPRHLVRRRGQEARLRCSPMKGHSHVYWYRQLPEEGLKFMVYLQKENIIDESGMPKERFSAEFPKEGPSILRIQQVVRGDSAAYFCASPDSPGQYFGPGTRLTVT.

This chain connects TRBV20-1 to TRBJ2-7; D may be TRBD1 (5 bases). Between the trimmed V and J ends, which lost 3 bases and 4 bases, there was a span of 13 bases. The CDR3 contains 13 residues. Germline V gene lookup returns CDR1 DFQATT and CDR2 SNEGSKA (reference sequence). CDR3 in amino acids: CSASETVPYEQYF. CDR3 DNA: TGCAGTGCTAGTGAGACAGTCCCATACGAGCAGTACTTC.

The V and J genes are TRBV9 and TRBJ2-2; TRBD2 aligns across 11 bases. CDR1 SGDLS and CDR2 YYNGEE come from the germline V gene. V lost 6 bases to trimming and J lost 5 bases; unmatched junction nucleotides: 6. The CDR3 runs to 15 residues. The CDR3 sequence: CASKGTSGSTGELFF. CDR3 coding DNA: TGTGCCAGCAAGGGTACTAGCGGGAGTACCGGGGAGCTGTTTTTT.

CDR3 sequence reads: CASSWSASYEQYF. The CDR3 nucleotides read TGTGCCAGCAGTTGGAGCGCTTCCTACGAGCAGTACTTC. This chain uses TRBV12-3 or TRBV12-4 with TRBJ2-7; D is unresolved. This CDR3 is 13 amino acids long. V lost 4 bases and J lost 1, with 8 bases in between.

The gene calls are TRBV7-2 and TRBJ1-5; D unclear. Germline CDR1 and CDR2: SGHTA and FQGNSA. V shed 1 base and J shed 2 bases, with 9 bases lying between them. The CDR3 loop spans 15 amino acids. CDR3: CASSLDGVGNQPQHF. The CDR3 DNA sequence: TGTGCCAGCAGCTTAGACGGTGTGGGCAATCAGCCCCAGCATTTT.

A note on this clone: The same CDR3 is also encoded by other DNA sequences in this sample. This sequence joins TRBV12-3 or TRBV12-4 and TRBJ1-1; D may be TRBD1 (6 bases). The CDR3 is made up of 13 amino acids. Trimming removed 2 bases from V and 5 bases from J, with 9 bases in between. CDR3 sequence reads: CASSLQGRTEAFF. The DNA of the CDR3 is TGTGCCAGCAGTTTACAGGGGAGAACTGAAGCTTTCTTT.

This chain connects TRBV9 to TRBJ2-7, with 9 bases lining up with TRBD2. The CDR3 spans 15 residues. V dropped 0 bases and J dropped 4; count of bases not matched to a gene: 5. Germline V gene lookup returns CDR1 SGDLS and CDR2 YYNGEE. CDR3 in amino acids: CASSVEPAGGYEQYF. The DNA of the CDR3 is TGTGCCAGCAGCGTAGAGCCAGCGGGAGGTTACGAGCAGTACTTC.

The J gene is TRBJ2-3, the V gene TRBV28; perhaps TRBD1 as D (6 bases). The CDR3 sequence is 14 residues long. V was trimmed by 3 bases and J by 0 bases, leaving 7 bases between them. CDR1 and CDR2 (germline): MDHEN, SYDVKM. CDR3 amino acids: CASSLGASTDTQYF. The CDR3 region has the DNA TGTGCCAGCAGTTTGGGGGCTAGCACAGATACGCAGTATTTT. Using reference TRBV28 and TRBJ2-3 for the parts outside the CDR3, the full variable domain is DVKVTQSSRYLVKRTGEKVFLECVQDMDHENMFWYRQDPGLGLRLIYFSYDVKMKEKGDIPEGYSVSREKKERFSLILESASTNQTSMYLCASSLGASTDTQYFGPGTRLTVL.

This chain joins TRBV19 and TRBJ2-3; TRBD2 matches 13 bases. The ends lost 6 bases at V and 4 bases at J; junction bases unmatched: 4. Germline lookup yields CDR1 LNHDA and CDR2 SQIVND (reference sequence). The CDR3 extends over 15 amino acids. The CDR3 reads CASSPGLAGSDTQYF. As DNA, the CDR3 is TGTGCCAGTAGCCCGGGACTAGCGGGATCAGATACGCAGTATTTT.

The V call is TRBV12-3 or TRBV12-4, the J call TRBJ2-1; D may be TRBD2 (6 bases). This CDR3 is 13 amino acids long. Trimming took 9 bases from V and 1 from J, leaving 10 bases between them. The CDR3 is CASSGVSYNEQFF. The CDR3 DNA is TGTGCCAGTAGCGGAGTTTCCTACAATGAGCAGTTCTTC.

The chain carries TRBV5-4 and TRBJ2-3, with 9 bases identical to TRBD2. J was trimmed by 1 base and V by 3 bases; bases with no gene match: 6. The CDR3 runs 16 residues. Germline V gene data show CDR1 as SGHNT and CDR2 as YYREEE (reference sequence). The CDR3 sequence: CASSSSAGGGTDTQYF. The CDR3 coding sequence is TGTGCCAGCAGCTCGTCCGCGGGAGGGGGCACAGATACGCAGTATTTT.

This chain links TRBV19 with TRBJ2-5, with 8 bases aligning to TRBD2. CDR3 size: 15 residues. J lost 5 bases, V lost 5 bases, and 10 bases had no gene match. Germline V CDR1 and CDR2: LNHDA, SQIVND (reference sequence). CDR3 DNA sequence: TGTGCCAGTAGTCCCGGCGGGGGGCGCTGGGAGACCCAGTACTTC. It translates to CASSPGGGRWETQYF.

The chain's CDR3 is CASSQDFIGAEQYF. The DNA of the CDR3 is TGCGCCAGCAGCCAAGATTTTATTGGGGCCGAGCAGTACTTC. The V gene is TRBV4-3, the J gene TRBJ2-7; the D gene is possibly TRBD1 (5 bases). Germline V gene data show CDR1 as LGHNA and CDR2 as YSLEER. V gave up 0 bases and J gave up 6 bases, with 12 bases separating them. CDR3 length: 14 amino acids.

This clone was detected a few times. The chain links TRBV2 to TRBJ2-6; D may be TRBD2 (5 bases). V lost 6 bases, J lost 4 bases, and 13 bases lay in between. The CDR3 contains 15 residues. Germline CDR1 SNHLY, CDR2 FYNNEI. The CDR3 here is CASRGSGYGANVLTF. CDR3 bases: TGTGCCAGCAGGGGCTCGGGATACGGGGCCAACGTCCTGACTTTC.

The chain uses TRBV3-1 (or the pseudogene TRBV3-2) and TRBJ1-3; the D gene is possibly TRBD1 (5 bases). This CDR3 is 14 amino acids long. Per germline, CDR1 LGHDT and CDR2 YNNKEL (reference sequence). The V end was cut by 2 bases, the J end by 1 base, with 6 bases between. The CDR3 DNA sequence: TGTGCCAGCAGCCAATCAGGGTCTGGAAACACCATATATTTT. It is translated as CASSQSGSGNTIYF.

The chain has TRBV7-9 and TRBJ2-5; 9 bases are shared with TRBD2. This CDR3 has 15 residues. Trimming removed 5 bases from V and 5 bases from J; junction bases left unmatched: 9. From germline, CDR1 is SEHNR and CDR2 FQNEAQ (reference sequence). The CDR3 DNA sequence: TGTGCCAGCAGCCCGACTAGCGGAGAGGCGGAGACCCAGTACTTC. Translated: CASSPTSGEAETQYF.

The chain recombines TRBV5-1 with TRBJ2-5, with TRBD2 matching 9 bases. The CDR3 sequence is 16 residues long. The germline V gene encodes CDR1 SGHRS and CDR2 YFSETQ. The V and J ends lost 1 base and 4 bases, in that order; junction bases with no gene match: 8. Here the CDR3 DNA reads TGCGCCAGCAGCTTGAGCGGCGGGAGGGTAGGAGAGACCCAGTACTTC. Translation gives CASSLSGGRVGETQYF. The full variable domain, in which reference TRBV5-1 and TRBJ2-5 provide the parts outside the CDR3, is KAGVTQTPRYLIKTRGQQVTLSCSPISGHRSVSWYQQTPGQGLQFLFEYFSETQRNKGNFPGRFSGRQFSNSRSEMNVSTLELGDSALYLCASSLSGGRVGETQYFGPGTRLLVL.

The CDR3 spells CASRQGAGEQYF. The CDR3 nucleotides read TGTGCCAGCAGACAGGGGGCGGGCGAGCAGTACTTC. This rearrangement joins TRBV7-9 to TRBJ2-7, with 9 positions matching TRBD1. CDR1 is SEHNR and CDR2 is FQNEAQ in the germline V gene (reference sequence). Trimming cost V 6 bases and J 6 bases; bases outside gene matches: 3. The CDR3 is made up of 12 amino acids.